This paragraph covers one T cell receptor (beta chain) sequence. No antigen is known for it. This specimen belongs to a study of T cell responses to AZD1222 COVID-19 vaccine. General study results and limits: Repertoires were sampled only after the peak T cell response. As reported, nearly half of all spike-specific TCRs target variant regions that are unmutated. Vaccine-associated CD4 TCRs ranged over spike, dominating at 160-218 and 743-854.

Second-dose timings of about 4 or about 12 weeks were pooled. The germline V gene encodes CDR1 LNHNV and CDR2 YYDKDF (reference sequence). Trimming removed 0 bases at V and 3 bases at J, with 12 bases between. The CDR3 is 15 residues long. Measured with immunoSEQ multiplex PCR; TCRdb has only the in-frame clones, and not every one. Among some 150,000 clones listed, 89% were seen once. Sequencing was performed on peripheral blood, taken 28 days after the second AZD1222 dose. This TCR was recovered from an adult who received the AZD1222 COVID-19 vaccine. J is TRBJ2-7 and V is TRBV15, with D possibly being TRBD1 or TRBD2 (6 bases each). The CDR3 DNA follows: TGTGCCACCAGCAGAGAAACGGGGGCCCACTACGAGCAGTACTTC. It is translated as CATSRETGAHYEQYF.